The 8 T cell receptor beta chains listed next were all sequenced from one sample in a study of blood T cells in healthy people across ages. The second PCR ran about 6 to 12 cycles with a sample-barcoded 5' primer and J-beta primers. TCRdb passed the 5' RACE reads through MiXCR, listing each CDR3 protein once. Here the sample spans 630,000 or so distinct CDR3 sequences, approximately 30% being singletons. Sequencing was done on a sample of blood. These receptor sequences come from a woman older than 75 in good health.

This rearrangement joins TRBV6-6 to TRBJ1-1, with 10 bases that match TRBD1. CDR3 length equals 16 residues. Trimming cost V 2 bases and J 4 bases; bases outside gene matches: 7. The germline gives CDR1 MNHNY, CDR2 SVGAGI (reference sequence). CDR3 in amino acids: CASSYGTGVVGTEAFF. The CDR3 DNA is TGTGCCAGCAGTTACGGGACAGGGGTAGTAGGCACTGAAGCTTTCTTT.

This clonotype was seen only a few times. The chain is built from TRBV9 and TRBJ2-2; TRBD1 or TRBD2 may be the D gene (5 bases each). The CDR3 runs 16 residues. Trimming left V 0 bases short and J 10 bases short, with 19 bases between. Germline CDR1 SGDLS, CDR2 YYNGEE. The CDR3 DNA reads as TGTGCCAGCAGCGTAGAAACGGGGTCATACGGACAGGAGCTGTTTTTT. It encodes CASSVETGSYGQELFF.

V is TRBV5-8 and J is TRBJ2-5; D could derive from TRBD1 or TRBD2 (6 bases each). Trimming cost V 3 bases and J 1 base, with 13 bases left between them. This CDR3 is built from 15 residues. The germline CDR1 and CDR2 sequences are SGHTS and YDEGEE. Here the CDR3 reads CASSSRGLVQETQYF. DNA of the CDR3: TGTGCCAGCAGCTCCCGGGGGCTGGTCCAAGAGACCCAGTACTTC.

Regarding this clonotype: A single base separates this from a much larger clone, so it may be a read error. The chain joins TRBV6-6 to TRBJ2-1; 9 nucleotides align to TRBD2. The J call may not be correct, given that the DNA end is closer to TRBJ2-7. Germline assignment: CDR1 MNHNY and CDR2 SVGAGI (reference sequence). This CDR3 comprises 15 residues. DNA of the CDR3: TGTGCCAGCAGTTACCAGCGGGGGGAATACAATGAGCAGTACTTC. Translating it yields CASSYQRGEYNEQYF.

There are a few counts of this clonotype. This chain connects TRBV6-2 or TRBV6-3 to TRBJ1-4; 10 bases fit TRBD1. J lost 5 bases, V lost 6 bases, and 3 bases had no gene match. Germline CDR1 and CDR2: MNHEY and SVGEGT. The CDR3 extends over 14 amino acids. CDR3 sequence reads: CASSRGQGNEKLFF. The CDR3 DNA follows: TGTGCCAGCAGCCGGGGACAGGGGAATGAAAAACTGTTTTTT.

This clonotype was detected only a few times. The chain joins TRBV3-1 to TRBJ2-7, with 8 nucleotides matching TRBD2. V gave up 2 bases and J gave up 4 bases; unmatched junction bases: 4. The CDR3 is 14 residues long. Germline V CDR1 and CDR2: LGHDT, YNNKEL (reference sequence). The CDR3 DNA follows: TGTGCCAGCAGCCAAACTCCGGGGGGGTACGAGCAGTACTTC. It codes for CASSQTPGGYEQYF.

There are many counts of this clonotype. This chain connects TRBV18 to TRBJ2-4; 8 nucleotides agree with TRBD1. The germline V gene encodes CDR1 KGHSH and CDR2 LQKENI. V trimming: 2 bases; J trimming: 1 base; junction bases outside the gene matches: 4. The CDR3 totals 16 residues. The CDR3 here is CASSPGDRGAKNIQYF. Written as DNA, the CDR3 is TGTGCCAGCTCACCAGGCGACAGGGGTGCCAAAAACATTCAGTACTTC. Supplemented by reference TRBV18 and TRBJ2-4, the full variable domain reads NAGVMQNPRHLVRRRGQEARLRCSPMKGHSHVYWYRQLPEEGLKFMVYLQKENIIDESGMPKERFSAEFPKEGPSILRIQQVVRGDSAAYFCASSPGDRGAKNIQYFGAGTRLSVL.

This clonotype occurred many times. The chain links TRBV6-5 to TRBJ2-7; 7 bases agree with TRBD1. The CDR3 totals 13 residues. V was pared by 6 bases and J by 6 bases, with 8 bases of the junction left unmatched. Germline CDR1 MNHEY, CDR2 SVGAGI. The CDR3 sequence: CASRGRGFGEQYF. The CDR3 coding sequence is TGTGCCAGCAGGGGCAGGGGGTTCGGCGAGCAGTACTTC.